The text below deals with one T cell receptor beta chain. Its antigen is unidentified. Together with a sample-barcoded 5' primer, a J-beta primer mix was included in a second PCR lasting roughly 6 to 12 cycles. Carrying 12 random nucleotides, a template-switch adaptor labeled each individual cDNA molecule. TCRdb re-called the 5' RACE reads with MiXCR, one entry per CDR3 protein. The top ten clones hold approximately 2% of a sample with roughly 2 million distinct CDR3 sequences, 49% of them seen once. This CDR3 spans 12 amino acids. The germline CDR1 and CDR2 sequences are KGHDR and SFDVKD. Trimming shortened V by 4 bases and J by 5 bases, and 6 bases separated the two germline ends. The study recruited healthy Caucasian donors from Russia who were aged about 6 to 95. This sample was included in a study of blood T cells in healthy people across ages. The study's findings and limits: Possibly confounding the expanded clonotype changes was the fact that donor CMV status was unknown.

The V and J genes are TRBV24-1 and TRBJ2-3; tentatively, D is TRBD1 (6 bases). Sequenced input: blood. This clonotype was sampled from a woman aged 40 to 50 in good health. The CDR3 loop reads CATSEQGDTQYF. Written as DNA, the CDR3 is TGTGCCACCAGTGAACAGGGAGATACGCAGTATTTT.